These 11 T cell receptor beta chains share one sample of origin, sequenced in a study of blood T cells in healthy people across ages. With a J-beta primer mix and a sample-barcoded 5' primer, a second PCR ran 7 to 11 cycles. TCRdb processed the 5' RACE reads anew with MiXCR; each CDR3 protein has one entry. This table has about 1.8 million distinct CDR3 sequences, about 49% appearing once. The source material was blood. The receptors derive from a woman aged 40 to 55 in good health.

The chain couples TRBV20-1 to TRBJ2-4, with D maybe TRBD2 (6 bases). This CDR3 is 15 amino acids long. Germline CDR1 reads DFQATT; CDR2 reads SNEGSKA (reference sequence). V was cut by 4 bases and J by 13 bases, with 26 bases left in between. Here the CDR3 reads CSATAGLSGLLGQYF. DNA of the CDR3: TGCAGTGCTACCGCAGGGCTAAGCGGACTATTGGGGCAGTACTTC.

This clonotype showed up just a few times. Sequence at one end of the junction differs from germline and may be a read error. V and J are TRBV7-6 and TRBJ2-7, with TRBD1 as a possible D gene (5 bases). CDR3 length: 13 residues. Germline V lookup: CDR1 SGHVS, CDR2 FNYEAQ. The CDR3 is CVSTRTPSYEQYF. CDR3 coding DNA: TGTGTCAGCACCCGGACACCCTCCTACGAGCAGTACTTC.

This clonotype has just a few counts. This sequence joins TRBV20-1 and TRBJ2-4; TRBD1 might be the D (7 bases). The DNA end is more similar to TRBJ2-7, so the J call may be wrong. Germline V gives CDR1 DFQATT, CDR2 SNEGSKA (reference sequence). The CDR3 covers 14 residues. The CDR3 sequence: CSARVPAGGSEQYF. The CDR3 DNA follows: TGCAGTGCTAGAGTCCCGGCAGGGGGGAGCGAGCAGTACTTC.

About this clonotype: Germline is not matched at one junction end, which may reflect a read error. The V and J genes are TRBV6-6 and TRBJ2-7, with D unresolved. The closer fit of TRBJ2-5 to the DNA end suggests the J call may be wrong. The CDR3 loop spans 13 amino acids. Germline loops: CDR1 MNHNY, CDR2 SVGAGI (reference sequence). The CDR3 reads CANSYSNWGTQYF. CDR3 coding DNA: TGTGCCAACAGTTACTCGAATTGGGGGACCCAGTACTTC.

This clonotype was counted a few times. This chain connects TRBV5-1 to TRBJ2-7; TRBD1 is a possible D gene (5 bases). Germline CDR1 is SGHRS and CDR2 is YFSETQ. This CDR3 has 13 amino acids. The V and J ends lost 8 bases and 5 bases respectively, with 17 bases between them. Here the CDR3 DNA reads TGCGCCAGTCGCCAGGGAATCGATAACGAGCAGTACTTC. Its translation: CASRQGIDNEQYF.

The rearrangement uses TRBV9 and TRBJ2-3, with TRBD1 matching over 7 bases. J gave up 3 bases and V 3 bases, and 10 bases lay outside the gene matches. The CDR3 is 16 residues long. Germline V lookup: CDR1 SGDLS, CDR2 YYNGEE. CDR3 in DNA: TGTGCCAGCAGCGGTACCGGGACAGTAATAACAGATACGCAGTATTTT. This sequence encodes CASSGTGTVITDTQYF. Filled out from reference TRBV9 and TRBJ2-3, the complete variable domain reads DSGVTQTPKHLITATGQRVTLRCSPRSGDLSVYWYQQSLDQGLQFLIQYYNGEERAKGNILERFSAQQFPDLHSELNLSSLELGDSALYFCASSGTGTVITDTQYFGPGTRLTVL.

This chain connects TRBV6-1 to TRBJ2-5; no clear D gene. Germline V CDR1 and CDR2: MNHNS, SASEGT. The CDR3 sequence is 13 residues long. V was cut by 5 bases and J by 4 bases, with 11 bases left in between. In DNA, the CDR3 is TGTGCCAGCAGTAGGTGGGGTTCAGAGACCCAGTACTTC. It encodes CASSRWGSETQYF.

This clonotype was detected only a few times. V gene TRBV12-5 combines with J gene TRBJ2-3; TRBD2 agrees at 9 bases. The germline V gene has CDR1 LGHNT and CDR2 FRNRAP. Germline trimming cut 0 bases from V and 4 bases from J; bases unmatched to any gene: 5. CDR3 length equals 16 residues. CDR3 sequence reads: CASGLVLAGRADTQYF. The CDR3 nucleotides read TGTGCTAGTGGTTTGGTCCTAGCGGGGAGAGCAGATACGCAGTATTTT.

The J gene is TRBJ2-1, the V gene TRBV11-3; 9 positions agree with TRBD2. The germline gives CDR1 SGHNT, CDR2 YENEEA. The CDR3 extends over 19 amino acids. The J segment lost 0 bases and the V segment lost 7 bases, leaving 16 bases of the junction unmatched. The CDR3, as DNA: TGTGCCAGCAACAATGGTGGGCTAGCGGGGACCGTCTCCTACAATGAGCAGTTCTTC. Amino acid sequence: CASNNGGLAGTVSYNEQFF.

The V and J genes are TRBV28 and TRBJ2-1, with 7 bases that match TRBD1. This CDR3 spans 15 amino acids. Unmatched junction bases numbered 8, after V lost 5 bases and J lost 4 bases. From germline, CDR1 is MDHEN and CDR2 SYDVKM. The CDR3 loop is CASSPGTALYNEQFF. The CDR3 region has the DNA TGTGCCAGCAGTCCCGGGACAGCCCTTTACAATGAGCAGTTCTTC.

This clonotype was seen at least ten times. The CDR3 spells CASSPTVAKNIQYF. In DNA, the CDR3 is TGTGCCAGCAGCCCGACAGTAGCCAAAAACATTCAGTACTTC. This chain links TRBV7-2 with TRBJ2-4; D is possibly TRBD1 (5 bases). From germline, CDR1 is SGHTA and CDR2 FQGNSA. Deletions cut 5 bases from V and 0 bases from J, with 8 bases between. This CDR3 contains 14 residues.